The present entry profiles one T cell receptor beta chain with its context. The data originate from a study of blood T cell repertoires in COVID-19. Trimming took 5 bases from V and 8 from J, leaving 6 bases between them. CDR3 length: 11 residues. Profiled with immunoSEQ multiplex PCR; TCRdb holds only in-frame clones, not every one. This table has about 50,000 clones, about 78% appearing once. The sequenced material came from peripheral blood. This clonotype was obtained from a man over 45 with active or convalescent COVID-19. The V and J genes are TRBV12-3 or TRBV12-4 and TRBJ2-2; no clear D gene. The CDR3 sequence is CASSPFGELFF. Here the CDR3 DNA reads TGTGCCAGCAGTCCATTTGGGGAGCTGTTTTTT.